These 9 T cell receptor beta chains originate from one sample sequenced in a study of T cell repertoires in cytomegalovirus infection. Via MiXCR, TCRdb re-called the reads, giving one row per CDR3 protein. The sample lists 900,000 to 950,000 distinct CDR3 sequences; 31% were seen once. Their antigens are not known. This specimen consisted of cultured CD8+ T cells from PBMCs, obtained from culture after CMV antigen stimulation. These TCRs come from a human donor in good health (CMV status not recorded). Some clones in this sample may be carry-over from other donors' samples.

CDR3 sequence: CASSIAGGMDTQYF. Written as DNA, the CDR3 is TGTGCCAGTAGTATAGCTGGCGGCATGGATACGCAGTATTTT. The chain combines TRBV19 with TRBJ2-3; D unresolved. Trimming removed 1 base from V and 6 bases from J, with 11 bases in between. Germline values: CDR1 LNHDA, CDR2 SQIVND (reference sequence). The CDR3 is made up of 14 amino acids.

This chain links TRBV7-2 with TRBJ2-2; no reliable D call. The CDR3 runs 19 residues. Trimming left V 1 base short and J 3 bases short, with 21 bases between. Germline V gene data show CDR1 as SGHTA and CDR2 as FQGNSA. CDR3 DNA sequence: TGTGCCAGCAGCTTAGGTGTCCCAGTAGTAGTTAGGGACACCGGGGAGCTGTTTTTT. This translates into CASSLGVPVVVRDTGELFF. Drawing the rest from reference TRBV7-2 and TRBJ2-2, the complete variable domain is GAGVSQSPSNKVTEKGKDVELRCDPISGHTALYWYRQSLGQGLEFLIYFQGNSAPDKSGLPSDRFSAERTGGSVSTLTIQRTQQEDSAVYLCASSLGVPVVVRDTGELFFGEGSRLTVL.

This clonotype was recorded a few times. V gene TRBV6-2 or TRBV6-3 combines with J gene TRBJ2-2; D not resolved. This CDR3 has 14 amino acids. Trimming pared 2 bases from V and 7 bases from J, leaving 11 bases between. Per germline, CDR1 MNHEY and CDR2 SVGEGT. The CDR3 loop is CASSYDGEGGELFF. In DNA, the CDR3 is TGTGCCAGCAGTTACGATGGGGAAGGCGGGGAGCTGTTTTTT.

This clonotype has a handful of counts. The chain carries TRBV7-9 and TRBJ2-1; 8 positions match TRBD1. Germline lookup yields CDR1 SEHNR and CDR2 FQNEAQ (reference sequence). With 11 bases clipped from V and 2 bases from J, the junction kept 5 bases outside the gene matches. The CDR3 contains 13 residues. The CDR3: CASGQAPYNEQFF. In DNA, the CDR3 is TGTGCCTCGGGACAGGCGCCCTACAATGAGCAGTTCTTC.

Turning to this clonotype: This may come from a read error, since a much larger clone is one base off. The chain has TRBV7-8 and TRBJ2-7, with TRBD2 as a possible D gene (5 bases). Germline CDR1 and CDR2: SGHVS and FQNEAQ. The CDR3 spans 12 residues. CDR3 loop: CVSSNRDYEQYF. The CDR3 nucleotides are TGTGTCAGCAGCAACCGGGATTACGAGCAGTACTTC.

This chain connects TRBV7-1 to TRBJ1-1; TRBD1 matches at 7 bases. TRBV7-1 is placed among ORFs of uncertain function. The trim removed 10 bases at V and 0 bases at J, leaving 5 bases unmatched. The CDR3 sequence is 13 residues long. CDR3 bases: TGTGCCAACACCCAGGGGGTGAACACTGAAGCTTTCTTT. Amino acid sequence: CANTQGVNTEAFF.

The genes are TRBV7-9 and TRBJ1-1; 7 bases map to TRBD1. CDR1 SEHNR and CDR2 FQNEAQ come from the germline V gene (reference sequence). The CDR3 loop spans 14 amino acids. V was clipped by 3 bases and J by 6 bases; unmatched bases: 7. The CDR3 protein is CASSFVGGGAEAFF. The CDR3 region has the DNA TGTGCCAGCAGCTTTGTAGGGGGCGGGGCTGAAGCTTTCTTT. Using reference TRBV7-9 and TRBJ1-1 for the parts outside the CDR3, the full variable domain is DTGVSQNPRHKITKRGQNVTFRCDPISEHNRLYWYRQTLGQGPEFLTYFQNEAQLEKSRLLSDRFSAERPKGSFSTLEIQRTEQGDSAMYLCASSFVGGGAEAFFGQGTRLTVV.

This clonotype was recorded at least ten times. The CDR3 DNA reads TGTGCCAGCAGCTTAGTCGCGGGGGGGCCGGAGACCCAGTACTTC. Amino acid sequence: CASSLVAGGPETQYF. This chain links TRBV7-2 with TRBJ2-5, with 9 bases fitting TRBD2. CDR1 and CDR2 from the germline V gene are SGHTA and FQGNSA. V shed 1 base and J 5 bases; nucleotides not matched to a gene: 5. The CDR3 length is 15 residues.

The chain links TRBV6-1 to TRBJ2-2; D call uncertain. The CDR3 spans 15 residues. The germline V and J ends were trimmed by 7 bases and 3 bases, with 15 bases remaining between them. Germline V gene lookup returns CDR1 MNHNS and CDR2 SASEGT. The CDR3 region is CASTILVGYTGELFF. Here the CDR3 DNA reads TGTGCCAGCACCATCCTCGTGGGGTACACCGGGGAGCTGTTTTTT.